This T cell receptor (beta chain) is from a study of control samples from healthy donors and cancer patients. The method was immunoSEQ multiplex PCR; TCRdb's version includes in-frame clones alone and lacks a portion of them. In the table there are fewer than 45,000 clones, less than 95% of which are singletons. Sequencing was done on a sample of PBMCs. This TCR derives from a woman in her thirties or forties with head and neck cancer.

CDR3: CASSPDSSYNSPLHF. The CDR3 nucleotides are TGCGCCAGCAGTCCGGACAGCTCCTATAATTCACCCCTCCACTTT. J is TRBJ1-6 and V is TRBV10-1; weak D call: TRBD1 (6 bases). The CDR3 length is 15 residues. Germline V gene data show CDR1 as WNHNN and CDR2 as SYGVQD (reference sequence). Trimming removed 5 bases from V and 0 bases from J, with 8 bases in between.